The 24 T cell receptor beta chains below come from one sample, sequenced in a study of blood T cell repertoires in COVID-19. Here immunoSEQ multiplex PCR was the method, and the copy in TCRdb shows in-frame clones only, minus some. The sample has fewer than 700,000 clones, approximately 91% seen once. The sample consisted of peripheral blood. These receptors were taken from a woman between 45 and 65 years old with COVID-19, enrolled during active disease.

CDR3 coding DNA: TGTGCCAGCACCGAGCGCGCTCACGGTGGCTACACCTTC. It codes for CASTERAHGGYTF. The gene calls are TRBV28 and TRBJ1-2; D uncertain. The CDR3 is 13 residues long. V lost 7 bases and J 7 bases, leaving 16 bases between the germline ends. Germline V lookup: CDR1 MDHEN, CDR2 SYDVKM.

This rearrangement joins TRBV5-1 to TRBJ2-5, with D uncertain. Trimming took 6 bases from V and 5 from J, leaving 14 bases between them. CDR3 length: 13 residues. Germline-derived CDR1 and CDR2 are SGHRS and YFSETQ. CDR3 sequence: CASTPLRMETQYF. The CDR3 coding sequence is TGCGCCAGCACCCCACTACGAATGGAGACCCAGTACTTC.

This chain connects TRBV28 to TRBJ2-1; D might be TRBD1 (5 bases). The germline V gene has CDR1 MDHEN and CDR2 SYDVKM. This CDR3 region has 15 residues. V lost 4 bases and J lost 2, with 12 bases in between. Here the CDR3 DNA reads TGTGCCAGCAGTTCGTCGACAGATGCCTACAATGAGCAGTTCTTC. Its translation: CASSSSTDAYNEQFF.

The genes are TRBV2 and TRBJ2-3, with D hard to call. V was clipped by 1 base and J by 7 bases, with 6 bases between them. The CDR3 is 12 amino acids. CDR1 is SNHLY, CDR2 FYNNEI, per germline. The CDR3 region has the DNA TGTGCCAGCAGTGAAGGTGACTATACGCAGTATTTT. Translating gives CASSEGDYTQYF.

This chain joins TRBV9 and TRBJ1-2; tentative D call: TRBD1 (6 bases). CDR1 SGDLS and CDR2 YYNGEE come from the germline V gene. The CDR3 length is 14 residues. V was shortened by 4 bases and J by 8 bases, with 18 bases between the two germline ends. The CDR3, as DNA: TGTGCCAGCAGCTCCCGAGGGGGGGACGGAGGCTACACCTTC. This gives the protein CASSSRGGDGGYTF.

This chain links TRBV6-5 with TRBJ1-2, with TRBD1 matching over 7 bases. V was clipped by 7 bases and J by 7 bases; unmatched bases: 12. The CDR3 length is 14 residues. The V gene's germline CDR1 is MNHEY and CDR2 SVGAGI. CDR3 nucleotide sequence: TGTGCCAGCACCCCCGCCGGGACAGTCGGTGGCTACACCTTC. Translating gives CASTPAGTVGGYTF.

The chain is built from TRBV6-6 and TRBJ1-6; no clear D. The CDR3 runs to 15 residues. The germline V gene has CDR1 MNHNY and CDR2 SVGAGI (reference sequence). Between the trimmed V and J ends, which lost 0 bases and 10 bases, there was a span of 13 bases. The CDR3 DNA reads TGTGCCAGCAGTTACTCGGGAGGTTTGGGATCACCCCTCCACTTT. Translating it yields CASSYSGGLGSPLHF.

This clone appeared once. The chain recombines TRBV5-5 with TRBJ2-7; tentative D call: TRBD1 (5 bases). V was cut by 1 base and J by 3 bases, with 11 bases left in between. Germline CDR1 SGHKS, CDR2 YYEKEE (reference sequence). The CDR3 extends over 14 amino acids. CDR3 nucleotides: TGTGCCAGCAGCTTGCAGGACACCCACTACGAGCAGTACTTC. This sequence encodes CASSLQDTHYEQYF. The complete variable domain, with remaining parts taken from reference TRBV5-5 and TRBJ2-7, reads DAGVTQSPTHLIKTRGQQVTLRCSPISGHKSVSWYQQVLGQGPQFIFQYYEKEERGRGNFPDRFSARQFPNYSSELNVNALLLGDSALYLCASSLQDTHYEQYFGPGTRLTVT.

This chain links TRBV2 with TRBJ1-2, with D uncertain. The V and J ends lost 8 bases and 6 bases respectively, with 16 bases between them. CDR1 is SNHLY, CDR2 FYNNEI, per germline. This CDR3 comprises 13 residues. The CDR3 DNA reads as TGTGCCAGCCTAGAACAACAGAGGGATGGCTACACCTTC. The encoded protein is CASLEQQRDGYTF.

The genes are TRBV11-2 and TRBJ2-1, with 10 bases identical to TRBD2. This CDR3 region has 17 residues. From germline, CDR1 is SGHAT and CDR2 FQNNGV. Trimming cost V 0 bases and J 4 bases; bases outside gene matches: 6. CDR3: CASSLEASGGRYNEQFF. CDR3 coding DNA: TGTGCCAGCAGCTTAGAAGCTAGCGGGGGACGATACAATGAGCAGTTCTTC.

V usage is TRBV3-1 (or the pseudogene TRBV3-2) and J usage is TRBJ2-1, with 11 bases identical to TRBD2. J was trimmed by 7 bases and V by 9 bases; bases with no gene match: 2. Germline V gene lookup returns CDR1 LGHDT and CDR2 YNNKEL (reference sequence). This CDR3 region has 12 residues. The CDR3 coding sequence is TGTGCCAGTAGCGGGGGGGCAAATGAGCAGTTCTTC. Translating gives CASSGGANEQFF.

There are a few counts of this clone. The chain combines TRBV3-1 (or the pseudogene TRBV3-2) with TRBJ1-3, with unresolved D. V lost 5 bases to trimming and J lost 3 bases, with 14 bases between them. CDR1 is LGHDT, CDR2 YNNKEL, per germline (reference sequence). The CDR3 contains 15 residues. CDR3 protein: CASSGIGLIGNTIYF. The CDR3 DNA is TGTGCCAGCAGCGGTATTGGACTGATTGGAAACACCATATATTTT.

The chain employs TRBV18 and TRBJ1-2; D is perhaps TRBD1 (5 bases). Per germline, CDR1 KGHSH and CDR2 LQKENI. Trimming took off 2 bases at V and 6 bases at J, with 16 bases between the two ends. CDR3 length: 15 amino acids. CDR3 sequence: CASSPNAGEEHGYTF. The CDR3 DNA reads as TGTGCCAGCTCACCAAACGCGGGGGAAGAACATGGCTACACCTTC. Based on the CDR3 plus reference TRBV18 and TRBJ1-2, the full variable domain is NAGVMQNPRHLVRRRGQEARLRCSPMKGHSHVYWYRQLPEEGLKFMVYLQKENIIDESGMPKERFSAEFPKEGPSILRIQQVVRGDSAAYFCASSPNAGEEHGYTFGSGTRLTVV.

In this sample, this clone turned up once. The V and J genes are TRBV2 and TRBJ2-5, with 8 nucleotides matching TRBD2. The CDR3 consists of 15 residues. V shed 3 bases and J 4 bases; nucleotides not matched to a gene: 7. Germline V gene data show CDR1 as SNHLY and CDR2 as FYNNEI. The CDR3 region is CASSETGTRLETQYF. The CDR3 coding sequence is TGTGCCAGCAGTGAGACCGGGACTAGACTAGAGACCCAGTACTTC.

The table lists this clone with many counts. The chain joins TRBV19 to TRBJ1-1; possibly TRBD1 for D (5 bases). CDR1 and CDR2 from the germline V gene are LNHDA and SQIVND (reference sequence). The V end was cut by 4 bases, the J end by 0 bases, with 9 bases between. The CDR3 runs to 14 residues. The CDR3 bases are TGTGCCAGTAGTACCAGGGTTGTGAACACTGAAGCTTTCTTT. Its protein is CASSTRVVNTEAFF.

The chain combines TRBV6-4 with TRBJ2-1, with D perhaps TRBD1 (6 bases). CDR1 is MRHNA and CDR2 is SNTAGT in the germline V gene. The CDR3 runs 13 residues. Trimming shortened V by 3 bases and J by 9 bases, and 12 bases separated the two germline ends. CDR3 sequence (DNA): TGTGCCAGCAGTGAAACAGGGAGAGGTGAGCAGTTCTTC. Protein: CASSETGRGEQFF.

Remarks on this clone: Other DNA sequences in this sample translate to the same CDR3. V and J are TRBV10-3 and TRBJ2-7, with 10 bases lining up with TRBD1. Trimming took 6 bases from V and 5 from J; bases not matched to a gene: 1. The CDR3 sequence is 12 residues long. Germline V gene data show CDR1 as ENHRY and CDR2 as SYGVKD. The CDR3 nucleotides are TGTGCCATCAGGGGGACAGGGGACGAGCAGTACTTC. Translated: CAIRGTGDEQYF.

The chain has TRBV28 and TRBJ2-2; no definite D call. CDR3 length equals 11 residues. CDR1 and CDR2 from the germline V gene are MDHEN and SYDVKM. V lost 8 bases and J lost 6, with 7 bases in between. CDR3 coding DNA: TGTGCCAGCCACTTTGCCGGGGAGCTGTTTTTT. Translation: CASHFAGELFF.

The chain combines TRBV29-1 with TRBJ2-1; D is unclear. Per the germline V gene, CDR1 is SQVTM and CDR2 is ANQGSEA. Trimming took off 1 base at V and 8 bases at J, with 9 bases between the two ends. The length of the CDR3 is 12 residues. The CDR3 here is CSVEAWQDEQFF. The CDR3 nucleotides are TGCAGCGTTGAAGCGTGGCAGGATGAGCAGTTCTTC.

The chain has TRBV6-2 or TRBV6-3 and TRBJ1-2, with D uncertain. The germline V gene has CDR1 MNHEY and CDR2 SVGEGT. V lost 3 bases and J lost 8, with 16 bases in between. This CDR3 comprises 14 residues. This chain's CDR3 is CASSYSGPLGGYTF. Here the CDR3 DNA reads TGTGCCAGCAGTTATAGCGGCCCTTTAGGGGGCTACACCTTC.

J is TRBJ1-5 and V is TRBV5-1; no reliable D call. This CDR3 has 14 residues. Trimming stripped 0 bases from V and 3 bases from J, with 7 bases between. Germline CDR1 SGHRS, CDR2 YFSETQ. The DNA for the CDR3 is TGCGCCAGCAGCTTGGGGCAGTTCAATCAGCCCCAGCATTTT. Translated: CASSLGQFNQPQHF.

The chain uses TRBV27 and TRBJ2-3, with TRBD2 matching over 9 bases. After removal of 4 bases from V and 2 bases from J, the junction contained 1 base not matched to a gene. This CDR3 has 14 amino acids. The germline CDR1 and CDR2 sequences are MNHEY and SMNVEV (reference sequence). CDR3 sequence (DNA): TGTGCCAGCAGTTCTAGCGGGGACACAGATACGCAGTATTTT. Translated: CASSSSGDTDTQYF.

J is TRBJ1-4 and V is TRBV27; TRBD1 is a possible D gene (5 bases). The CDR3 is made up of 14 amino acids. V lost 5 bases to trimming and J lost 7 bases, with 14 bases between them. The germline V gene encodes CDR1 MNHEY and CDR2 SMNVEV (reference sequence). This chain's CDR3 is CASSRQRGGEKLFF. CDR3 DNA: TGTGCCAGCAGTCGACAGAGAGGCGGTGAAAAACTGTTTTTT.

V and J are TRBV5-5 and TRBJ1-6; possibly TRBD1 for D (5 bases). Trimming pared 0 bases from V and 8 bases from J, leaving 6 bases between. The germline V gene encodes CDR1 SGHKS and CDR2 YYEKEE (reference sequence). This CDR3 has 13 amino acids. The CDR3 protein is CASSLAGDSPLHF. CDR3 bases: TGTGCCAGCAGCTTGGCGGGGGATTCACCCCTCCACTTT.